The following is a TCR beta chain sequence with its context. The target antigen is unknown. This table comes from immunoSEQ multiplex PCR, and its TCRdb copy is limited to in-frame clones, with some not included. The table has around 60,000 clones, about 89% seen once. Time point in this sample: week 11, during vaccination. Vaccine doses each comprised 300 ug of mutant IDH1 20-mer peptide, with topical imiquimod. New astrocytomas of WHO grade 3 or 4 that were IDH1-mutant and ATRX-lost were found in the donors. The sample is drawn from a study of a mutant IDH1 vaccine in newly diagnosed glioma. Looking at the study overall: Patients received eight vaccinations in weeks 1, 3, 5, 7, 11, 15, 19, 23. Previous care, which was radiotherapy, temozolomide, or both, most often involved both.

V shed 0 bases and J shed 4 bases, with 10 bases lying between them. Germline CDR1 reads SGHRS; CDR2 reads YFSETQ. The CDR3 has 15 amino acids. This sequence was found in a man in his forties with glioma. V and J are TRBV5-1 and TRBJ2-2; D uncertain. This material consisted of PBMCs, taken from a glioma patient whose treatment included an IDH1 peptide vaccine. The CDR3 bases are TGCGCCAGCAGCTTGGAGGCTAGTCGCACCGGGGAGCTGTTTTTT. The encoded protein is CASSLEASRTGELFF.